This TCR beta chain appears in the sequencing data of a study of cytomegalovirus exposure and HLA in healthy donors. Study-wide findings and caveats: In a later analysis, about 17,000 TCR beta sequences were associated with HLA alleles at 0.05 false discovery rate. In vitro checks showed that three CMV-associated chains really do target CMV antigens.

Germline assignment: CDR1 MDHEN and CDR2 SYDVKM. The CDR3 is 15 residues long. The V and J ends lost 2 bases and 8 bases, in that order; junction bases with no gene match: 7. PCR primers comprised 60 Vbeta and 13 Jbeta primers. The method was immunoSEQ multiplex PCR; TCRdb's version includes in-frame clones alone and lacks a portion of them. The sample gives about 170,000 clones, roughly 78% of which show up once; 1% is in the top ten. Details on this clone: Its antigen is currently unknown.

The rearrangement uses TRBV28 and TRBJ1-3, with 9 bases that match TRBD1. Sequenced input: PBMCs. The clonotype was recovered from a woman between 45 and 65 years old in good health and CMV-seropositive. DNA for the CDR3: TGTGCCAGCAGTTTAGACCCGGGACAGGGTTACACCATATATTTT. This codes for CASSLDPGQGYTIYF.